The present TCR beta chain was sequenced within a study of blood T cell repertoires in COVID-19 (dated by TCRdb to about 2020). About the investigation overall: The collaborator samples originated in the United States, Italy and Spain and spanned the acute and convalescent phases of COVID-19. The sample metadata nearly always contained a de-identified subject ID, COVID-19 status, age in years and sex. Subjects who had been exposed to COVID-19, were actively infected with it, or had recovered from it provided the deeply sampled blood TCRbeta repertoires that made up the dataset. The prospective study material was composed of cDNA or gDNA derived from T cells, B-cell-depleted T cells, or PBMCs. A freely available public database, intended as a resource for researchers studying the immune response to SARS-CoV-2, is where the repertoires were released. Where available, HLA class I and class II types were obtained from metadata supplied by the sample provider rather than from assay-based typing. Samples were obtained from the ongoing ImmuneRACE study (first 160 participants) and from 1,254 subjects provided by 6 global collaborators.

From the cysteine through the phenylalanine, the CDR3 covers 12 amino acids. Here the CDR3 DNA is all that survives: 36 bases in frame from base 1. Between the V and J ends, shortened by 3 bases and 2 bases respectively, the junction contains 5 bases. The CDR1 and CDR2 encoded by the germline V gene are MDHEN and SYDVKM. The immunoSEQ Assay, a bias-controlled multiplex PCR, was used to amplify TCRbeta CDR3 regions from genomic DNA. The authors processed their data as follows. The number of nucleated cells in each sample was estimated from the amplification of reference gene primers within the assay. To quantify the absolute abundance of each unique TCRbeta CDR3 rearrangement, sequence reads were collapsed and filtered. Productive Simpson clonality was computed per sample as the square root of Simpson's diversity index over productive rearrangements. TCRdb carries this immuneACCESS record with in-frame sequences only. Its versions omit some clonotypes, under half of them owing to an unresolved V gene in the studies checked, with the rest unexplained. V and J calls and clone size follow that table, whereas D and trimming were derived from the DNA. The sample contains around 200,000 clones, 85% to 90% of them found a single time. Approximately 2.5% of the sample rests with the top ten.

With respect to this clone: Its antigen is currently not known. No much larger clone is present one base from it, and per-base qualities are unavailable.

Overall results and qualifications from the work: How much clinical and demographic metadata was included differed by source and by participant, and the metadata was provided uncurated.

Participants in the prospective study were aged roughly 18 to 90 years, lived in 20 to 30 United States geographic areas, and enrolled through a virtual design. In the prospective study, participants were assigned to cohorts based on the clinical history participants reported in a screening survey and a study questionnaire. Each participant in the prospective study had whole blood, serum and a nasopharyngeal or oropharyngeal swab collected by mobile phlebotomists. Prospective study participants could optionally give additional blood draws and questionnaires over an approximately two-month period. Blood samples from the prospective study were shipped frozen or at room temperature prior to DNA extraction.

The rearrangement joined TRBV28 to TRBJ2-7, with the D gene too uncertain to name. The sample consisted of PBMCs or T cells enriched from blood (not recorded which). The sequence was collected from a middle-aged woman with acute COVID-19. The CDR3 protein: CASSFSPYEQYF. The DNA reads TGTGCCAGCAGTTTCTCCCCCTACGAGCAGTACTTC. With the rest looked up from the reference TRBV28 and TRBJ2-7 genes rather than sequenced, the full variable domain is DVKVTQSSRYLVKRTGEKVFLECVQDMDHENMFWYRQDPGLGLRLIYFSYDVKMKEKGDIPEGYSVSREKKERFSLILESASTNQTSMYLCASSFSPYEQYFGPGTRLTVT.